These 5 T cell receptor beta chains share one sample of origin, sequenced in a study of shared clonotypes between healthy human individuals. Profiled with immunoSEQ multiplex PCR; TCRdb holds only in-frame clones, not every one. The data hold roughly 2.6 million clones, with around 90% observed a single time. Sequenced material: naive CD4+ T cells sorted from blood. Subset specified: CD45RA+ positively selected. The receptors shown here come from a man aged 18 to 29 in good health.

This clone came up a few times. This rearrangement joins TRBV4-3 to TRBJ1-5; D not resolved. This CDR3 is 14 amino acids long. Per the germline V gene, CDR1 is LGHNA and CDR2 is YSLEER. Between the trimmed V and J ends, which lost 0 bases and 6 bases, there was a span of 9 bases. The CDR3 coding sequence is TGCGCCAGCAGCCAAGATCTAGTGGGTCAGCCCCAGCATTTT. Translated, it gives CASSQDLVGQPQHF.

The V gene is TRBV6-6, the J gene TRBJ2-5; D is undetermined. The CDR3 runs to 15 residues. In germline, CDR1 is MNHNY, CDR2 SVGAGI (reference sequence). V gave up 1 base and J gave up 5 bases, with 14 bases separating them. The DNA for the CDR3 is TGTGCCAGCAGTTACTGGGCCGGGCGTCAGGAGACCCAGTACTTC. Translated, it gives CASSYWAGRQETQYF.

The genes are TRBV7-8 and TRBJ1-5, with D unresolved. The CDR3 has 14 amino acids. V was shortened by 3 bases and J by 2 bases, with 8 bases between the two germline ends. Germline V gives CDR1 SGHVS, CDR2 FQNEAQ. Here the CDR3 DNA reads TGTGCCAGCAGCTTCAGACCTGGCAATCAGCCCCAGCATTTT. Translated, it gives CASSFRPGNQPQHF.

This chain's CDR3 is CASSESGTQRETQYF. DNA of the CDR3: TGCGCCAGCAGTGAAAGTGGGACTCAGCGGGAGACCCAGTACTTC. The chain is built from TRBV10-2 and TRBJ2-5, with D perhaps matching TRBD2 (6 bases). Germline V lookup: CDR1 WSHSY, CDR2 SAAADI. This CDR3 has 15 residues. Between the trimmed V and J ends, which lost 3 bases and 5 bases, there was a span of 16 bases.

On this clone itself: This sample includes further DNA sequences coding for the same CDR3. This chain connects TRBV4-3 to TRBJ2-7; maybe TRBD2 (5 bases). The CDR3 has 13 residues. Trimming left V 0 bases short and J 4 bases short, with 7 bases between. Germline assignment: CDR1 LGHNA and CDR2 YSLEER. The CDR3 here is CASSQEGGYEQYF. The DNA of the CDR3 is TGCGCCAGCAGCCAAGAAGGAGGTTACGAGCAGTACTTC.